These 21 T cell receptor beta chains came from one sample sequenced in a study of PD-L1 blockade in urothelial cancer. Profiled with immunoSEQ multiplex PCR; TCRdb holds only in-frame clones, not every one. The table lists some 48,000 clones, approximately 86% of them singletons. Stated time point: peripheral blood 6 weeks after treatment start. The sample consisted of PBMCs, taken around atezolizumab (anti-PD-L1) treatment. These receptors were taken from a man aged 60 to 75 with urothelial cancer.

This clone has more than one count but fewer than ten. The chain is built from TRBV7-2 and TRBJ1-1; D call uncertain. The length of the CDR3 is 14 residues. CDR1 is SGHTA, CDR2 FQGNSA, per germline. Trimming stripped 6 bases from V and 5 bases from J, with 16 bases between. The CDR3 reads CASRTIGGWTEAFF. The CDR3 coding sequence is TGTGCCAGCAGAACAATAGGCGGGTGGACTGAAGCTTTCTTT.

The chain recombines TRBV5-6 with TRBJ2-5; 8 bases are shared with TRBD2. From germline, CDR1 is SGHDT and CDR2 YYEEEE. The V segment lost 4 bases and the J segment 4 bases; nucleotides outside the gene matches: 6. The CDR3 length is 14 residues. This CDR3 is CASSPLAGLETQYF. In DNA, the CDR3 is TGTGCCAGCAGCCCTTTAGCGGGGCTAGAGACCCAGTACTTC.

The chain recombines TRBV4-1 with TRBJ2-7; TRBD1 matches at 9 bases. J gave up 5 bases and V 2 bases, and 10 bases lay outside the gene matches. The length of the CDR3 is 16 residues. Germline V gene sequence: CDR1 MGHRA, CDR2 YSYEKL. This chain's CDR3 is CASSQHNRGRSDEQYF. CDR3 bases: TGCGCCAGCAGCCAACATAACAGGGGGCGCAGCGACGAGCAGTACTTC.

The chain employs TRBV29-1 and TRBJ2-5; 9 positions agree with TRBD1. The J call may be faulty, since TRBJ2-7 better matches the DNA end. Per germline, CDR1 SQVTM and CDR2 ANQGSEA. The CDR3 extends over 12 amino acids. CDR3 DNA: TGCAGCGTTGAGGGACAGGGTCGCGAGCAGTACTTC. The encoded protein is CSVEGQGREQYF.

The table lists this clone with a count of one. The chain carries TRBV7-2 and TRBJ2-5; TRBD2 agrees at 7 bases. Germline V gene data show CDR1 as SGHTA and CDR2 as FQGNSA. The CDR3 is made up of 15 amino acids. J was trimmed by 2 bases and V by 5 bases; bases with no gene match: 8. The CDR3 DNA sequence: TGTGCCAGCAGCACATCCGGGACTATACAAGAGACCCAGTACTTC. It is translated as CASSTSGTIQETQYF. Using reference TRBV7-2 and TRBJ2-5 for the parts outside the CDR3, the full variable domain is GAGVSQSPSNKVTEKGKDVELRCDPISGHTALYWYRQSLGQGLEFLIYFQGNSAPDKSGLPSDRFSAERTGGSVSTLTIQRTQQEDSAVYLCASSTSGTIQETQYFGPGTRLLVL.

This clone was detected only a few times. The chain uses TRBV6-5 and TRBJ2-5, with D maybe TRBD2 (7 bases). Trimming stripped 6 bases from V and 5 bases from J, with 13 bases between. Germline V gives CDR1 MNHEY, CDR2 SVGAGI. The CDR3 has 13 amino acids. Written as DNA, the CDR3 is TGTGCCAGCAGAGGGGGGGGAGGGGAGACCCAGTACTTC. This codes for CASRGGGGETQYF.

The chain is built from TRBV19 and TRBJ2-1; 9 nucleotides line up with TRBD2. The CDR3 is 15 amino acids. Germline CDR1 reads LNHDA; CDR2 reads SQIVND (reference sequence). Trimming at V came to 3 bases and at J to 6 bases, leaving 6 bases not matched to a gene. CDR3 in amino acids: CASSILLAGPNEQFF. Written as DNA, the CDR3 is TGTGCCAGTAGTATCTTGCTAGCGGGGCCCAATGAGCAGTTCTTC.

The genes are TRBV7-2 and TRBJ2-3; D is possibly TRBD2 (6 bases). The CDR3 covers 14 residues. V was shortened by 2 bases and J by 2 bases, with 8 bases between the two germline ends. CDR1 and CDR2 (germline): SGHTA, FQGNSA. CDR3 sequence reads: CASSLRRDTDTQYF. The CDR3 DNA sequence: TGTGCCAGCAGCTTACGGAGGGACACAGATACGCAGTATTTT.

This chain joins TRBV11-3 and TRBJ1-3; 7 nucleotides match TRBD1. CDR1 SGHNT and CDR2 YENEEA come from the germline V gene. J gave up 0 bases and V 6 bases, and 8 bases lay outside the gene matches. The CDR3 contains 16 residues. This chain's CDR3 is CASSSRQGNSGNTIYF. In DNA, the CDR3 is TGTGCCAGCAGTTCAAGACAGGGCAACTCTGGAAACACCATATATTTT.

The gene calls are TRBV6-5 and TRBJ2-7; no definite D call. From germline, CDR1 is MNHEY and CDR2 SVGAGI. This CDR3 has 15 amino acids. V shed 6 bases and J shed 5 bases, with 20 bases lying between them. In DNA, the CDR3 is TGTGCCAGCAGGCCCCTCCGTGCATATCGAGACGAGCAGTACTTC. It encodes CASRPLRAYRDEQYF.

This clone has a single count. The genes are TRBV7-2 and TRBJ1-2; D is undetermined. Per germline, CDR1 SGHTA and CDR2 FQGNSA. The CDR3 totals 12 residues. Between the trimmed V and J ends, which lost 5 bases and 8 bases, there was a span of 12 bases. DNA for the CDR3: TGTGCCAGCAGCCCCCCTGAGGGAGGCTACACCTTC. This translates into CASSPPEGGYTF.

CDR3 residues: CASSATPYSNQPQHF. As DNA, the CDR3 is TGTGCCAGCAGCGCAACGCCCTATAGCAATCAGCCCCAGCATTTT. The chain carries TRBV9 and TRBJ1-5; D unresolved. Trimming took off 3 bases at V and 0 bases at J, with 10 bases between the two ends. Germline V gives CDR1 SGDLS, CDR2 YYNGEE. The CDR3 is 15 amino acids. The entire variable domain, with the rest obtained from reference TRBV9 and TRBJ1-5, is as follows: DSGVTQTPKHLITATGQRVTLRCSPRSGDLSVYWYQQSLDQGLQFLIQYYNGEERAKGNILERFSAQQFPDLHSELNLSSLELGDSALYFCASSATPYSNQPQHFGDGTRLSIL.

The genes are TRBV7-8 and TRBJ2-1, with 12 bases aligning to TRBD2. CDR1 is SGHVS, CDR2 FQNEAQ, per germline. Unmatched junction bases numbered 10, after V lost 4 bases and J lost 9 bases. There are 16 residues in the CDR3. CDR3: CASSSKLAGGPGEQFF. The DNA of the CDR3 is TGTGCCAGCAGCTCGAAGCTAGCGGGGGGGCCGGGTGAGCAGTTCTTC. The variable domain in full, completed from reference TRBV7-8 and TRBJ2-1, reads GAGVSQSPRYKVAKRGQDVALRCDPISGHVSLFWYQQALGQGPEFLTYFQNEAQLDKSGLPSDRFFAERPEGSVSTLKIQRTQQEDSAVYLCASSSKLAGGPGEQFFGPGTRLTVL.

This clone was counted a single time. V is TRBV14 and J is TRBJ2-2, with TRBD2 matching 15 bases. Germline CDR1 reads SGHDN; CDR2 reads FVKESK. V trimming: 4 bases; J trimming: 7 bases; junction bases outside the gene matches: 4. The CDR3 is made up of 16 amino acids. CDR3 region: CASSPPGLAGGGELFF. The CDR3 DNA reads TGTGCCAGCAGCCCCCCGGGACTAGCGGGGGGCGGGGAGCTGTTTTTT.

The CDR3 sequence is CAWSRTSGINEQFF. The CDR3 coding sequence is TGTGCCTGGAGTAGGACTAGCGGGATCAATGAGCAGTTCTTC. The chain links TRBV30 to TRBJ2-1; 12 bases align to TRBD2. Germline loops: CDR1 GTSNPN, CDR2 SVGIG (reference sequence). The CDR3 runs 14 residues. V trimming: 2 bases; J trimming: 6 bases; junction bases outside the gene matches: 2.

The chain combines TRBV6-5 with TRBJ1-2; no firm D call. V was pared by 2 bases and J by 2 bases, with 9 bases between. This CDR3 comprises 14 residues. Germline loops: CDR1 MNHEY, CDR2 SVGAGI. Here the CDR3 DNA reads TGTGCCAGCAGTTACGGTGGCAAGAACTATGGCTACACCTTC. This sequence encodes CASSYGGKNYGYTF.

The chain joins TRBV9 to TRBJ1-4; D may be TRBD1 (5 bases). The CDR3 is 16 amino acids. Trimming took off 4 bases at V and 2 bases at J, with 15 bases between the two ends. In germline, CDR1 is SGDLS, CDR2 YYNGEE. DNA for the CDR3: TGTGCCAGCAGCCCACGTAGGGGAGGGACTAATGAAAAACTGTTTTTT. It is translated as CASSPRRGGTNEKLFF.

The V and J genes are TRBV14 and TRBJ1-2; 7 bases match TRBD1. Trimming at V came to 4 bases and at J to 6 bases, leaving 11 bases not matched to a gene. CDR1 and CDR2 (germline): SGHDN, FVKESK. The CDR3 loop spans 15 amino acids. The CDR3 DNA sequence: TGTGCCAGCAGCCCCTTCCGACAGGGCGGCGATGGCTACACCTTC. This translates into CASSPFRQGGDGYTF.

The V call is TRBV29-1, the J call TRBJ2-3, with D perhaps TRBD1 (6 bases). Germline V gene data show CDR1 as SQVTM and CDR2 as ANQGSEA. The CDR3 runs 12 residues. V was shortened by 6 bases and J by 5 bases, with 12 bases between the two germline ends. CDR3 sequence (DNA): TGCAGCGTGTTGAGGGGACAAGATACGCAGTATTTT. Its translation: CSVLRGQDTQYF.

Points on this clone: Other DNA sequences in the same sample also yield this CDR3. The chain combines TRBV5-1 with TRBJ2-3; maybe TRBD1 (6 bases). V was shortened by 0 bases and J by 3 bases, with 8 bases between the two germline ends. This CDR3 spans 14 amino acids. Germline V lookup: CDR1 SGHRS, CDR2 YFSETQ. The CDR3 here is CASSLERGTDTQYF. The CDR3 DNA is TGCGCCAGCAGCTTGGAAAGGGGGACAGATACGCAGTATTTT.

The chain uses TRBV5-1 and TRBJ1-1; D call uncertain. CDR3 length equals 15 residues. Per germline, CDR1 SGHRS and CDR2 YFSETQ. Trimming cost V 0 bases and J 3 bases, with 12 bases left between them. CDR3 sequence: CASSLAGVMDTEAFF. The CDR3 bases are TGCGCCAGCAGCTTGGCCGGGGTAATGGACACTGAAGCTTTCTTT.